This TCR beta chain was observed in a study of technical replicates of blood from a handful of donors. The CDR3 consists of 17 residues. CDR1 LNHDA and CDR2 SQIVND come from the germline V gene (reference sequence). Trimming pared 6 bases from V and 6 bases from J, leaving 24 bases between. The table came from immunoSEQ multiplex PCR; TCRdb's copy has only in-frame clones and leaves some out. The sample lists 75,000 to 100,000 clones; about 95% were seen once. This clone was detected a few times. The chain employs TRBV19 and TRBJ2-1, with D perhaps matching TRBD1 (7 bases). The sample taken for sequencing was T cells isolated from PBMCs. The clonotype comes from a human donor in good health. The CDR3 is CASREGAGSNLRNEQFF. In DNA, the CDR3 is TGTGCCAGTAGGGAGGGGGCGGGTTCTAACCTTCGCAATGAGCAGTTCTTC.